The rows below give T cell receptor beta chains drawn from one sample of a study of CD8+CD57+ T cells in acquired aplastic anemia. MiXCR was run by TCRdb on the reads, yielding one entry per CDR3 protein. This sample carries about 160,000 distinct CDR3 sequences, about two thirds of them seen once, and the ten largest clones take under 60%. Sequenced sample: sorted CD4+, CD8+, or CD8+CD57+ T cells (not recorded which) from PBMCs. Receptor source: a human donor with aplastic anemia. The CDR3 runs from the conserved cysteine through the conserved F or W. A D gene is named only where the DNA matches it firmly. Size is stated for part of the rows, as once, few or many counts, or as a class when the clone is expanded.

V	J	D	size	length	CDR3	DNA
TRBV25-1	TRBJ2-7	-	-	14	CASSWTASSYEQYF	TGTGCCAGCAGCTGGACAGCATCATCCTACGAGCAGTACTTC
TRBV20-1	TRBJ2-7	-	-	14	CSAPPPNRGYEQYF	TGCAGTGCCCCTCCCCCGAACAGAGGTTACGAGCAGTACTTC
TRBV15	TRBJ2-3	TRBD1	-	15	CATSRDGQGRDTQYF	TGTGCCACCAGCAGAGACGGACAGGGGAGAGATACGCAGTATTTT
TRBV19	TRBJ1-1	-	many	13	CASSIGRNTEAFF	TGTGCCAGTAGTATAGGCAGGAACACTGAAGCTTTCTTT
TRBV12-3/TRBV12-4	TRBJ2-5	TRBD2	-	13	CASTRASGGASYF	TGTGCCAGCACCCGCGCCAGCGGGGGGGCTTCATACTTC
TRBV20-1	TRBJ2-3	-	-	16	CSARDFRGISTDTQYF	TGCAGTGCTAGAGATTTCCGGGGGATCAGCACAGATACGCAGTATTTT
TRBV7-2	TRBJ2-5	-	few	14	CASSPWTGGETQYF	TGTGCCAGCAGCCCTTGGACAGGAGGGGAGACCCAGTACTTC
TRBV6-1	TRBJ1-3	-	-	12	CASSEQGNTIYF	TGTGCCAGCAGTGAACAAGGAAACACCATATATTTT
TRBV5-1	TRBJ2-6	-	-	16	CASSPGSGIGANVLTF	TGCGCCAGCAGCCCCGGATCTGGGATTGGGGCCAACGTCCTGACTTTC
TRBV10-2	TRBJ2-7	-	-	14	CASTTNSRDYEQYF	TGCGCCAGCACTACGAATTCCAGGGACTACGAGCAGTACTTC
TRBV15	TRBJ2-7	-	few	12	CATSREGYEQYF	TGTGCCACCAGCAGGGAGGGGTACGAGCAGTACTTC
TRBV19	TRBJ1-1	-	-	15	CASSTLRGADTEAFF	TGTGCCAGTAGTACCCTCCGGGGCGCGGACACTGAAGCTTTCTTT
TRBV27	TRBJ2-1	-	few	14	CASSLSGAGSEQFF	TGTGCCAGCAGTTTATCCGGGGCGGGTAGTGAGCAGTTCTTC
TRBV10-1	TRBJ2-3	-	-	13	CASSEGARDTQYF	TGCGCCAGCAGTGAGGGGGCCCGAGATACGCAGTATTTT